This T cell receptor (beta chain) was obtained from a study of OX40 agonist ivuxolimab in advanced cancers. With respect to the entire study: The costimulatory receptor OX40 (CD134) was targeted by ivuxolimab, a fully human IgG2 agonistic monoclonal antibody. Intravenous ivuxolimab was administered to patients every 2 weeks at six dose levels: 0.01, 0.1, 0.3, 1.5, 3 and 10 mg/kg. Of the approximately 50 dose-escalation patients, hepatocellular carcinoma was present in some 19, melanoma in roughly 15, renal cell carcinoma in 9 and head and neck cancer in 9. In the dose-escalation cohort, 70% to 85% of patients were male, and the mean age was roughly 60 years with a range of about 20 to 90. Prior anti-PD-1, anti-PD-L1 or anti-CTLA-4 therapy was permitted, and about two fifths of dose-escalation patients had received checkpoint inhibitors. Partial responses were achieved by three dose-escalation patients, of whom one had hepatocellular carcinoma and two had cutaneous melanoma. The point of sequencing TCRbeta in the periphery was to test whether ivuxolimab changed TCR sequence diversity and drove clonal T-cell expansion. The paper covers the monotherapy dose-escalation part of the phase I ivuxolimab trial, which included N ≈ 50 patients. What the research found in general, with its limitations: In the 0.1-3.0 mg/kg groups, partial responders were among the patients with the lowest normalized peripheral clonal expansion, particularly in CD8+ T cells. At doses from 0.1 to 3.0 mg/kg, clonal expansion was seen in both CD4+ and CD8+ blood T cells between baseline and week 6. Low levels of normalized T-cell clonal expansion were also seen in some patients who did not respond. After ivuxolimab, more expanded clones were found on average in CD8+ T cells than in CD4+ T cells. Which antigens the clonally expanded peripheral T cells were specific for was not determined.

V is reduced by 5 bases and J by 5 bases, leaving a spacing of 6 bases between them. The cysteine opens and the phenylalanine closes a CDR3 of 12 amino acids. Here the CDR3 DNA is all that survives: 36 bases in frame from base 1. From a lookup of the germline V gene, CDR1 and CDR2 are SNHLY and FYNNEI. For sequencing of the TCRbeta CDR3 region, genomic DNA was extracted from the sorted cells. The immunoSEQ Assay was used to sequence the TCRbeta CDR3 regions. TCRdb provides this immuneACCESS table in a form limited to in-frame rearrangements. Some clones are lacking; in checked studies, under half of them reflect an unresolved V gene, and why the rest are absent is not known. This sample has about 72,000 clones in its table, and about nine tenths of those were observed once. More than 0.85% of the sample is in the top ten clones. Notes on this clone: Its specific antigen is unknown. Base qualities are not at hand, and no much larger clone is one base apart.

The trial excluded patients who had a history of autoimmune disease or were on systemic immunosuppression. Peripheral blood for TCR sequencing was collected from all dose cohorts at baseline, on cycle 4 day 1, and on cycle 7 day 1. Samples came from an open-label, multicenter, first-in-human phase I dose-escalation trial of ivuxolimab. Adults with locally advanced or metastatic melanoma, renal cell, hepatocellular, or head and neck squamous cell carcinoma were enrolled in the trial. Before TCR sequencing, CD4+ T cells and CD8+ T cells from peripheral blood were sorted into separate populations. Here the chain combines TRBV2 and TRBJ2-2; the D gene lacks a confident call. The TCR comes from an adult with an advanced solid tumor such as melanoma, head and neck, liver or kidney cancer. The input for sequencing was CD4+ or CD8+ T cells sorted from blood, taken in a trial of the OX40 agonist ivuxolimab. The nucleotide sequence is TGTGCCAGCAGTACACAGACCGGGGAGCTGTTTTTT. This sequence encodes CASSTQTGELFF.